This T cell receptor (beta chain) came from a study of shared clonotypes between healthy human individuals. Generated by immunoSEQ multiplex PCR, the TCRdb table keeps only in-frame clones and is missing some. The data show around 2.5 million clones, under 95% seen once. On this clone: The sample contains more than one DNA sequence encoding this CDR3.

This CDR3 contains 14 residues. The germline V gene has CDR1 SGHRS and CDR2 YFSETQ. The V and J ends lost 4 bases and 1 base, in that order; junction bases with no gene match: 3. Sequencing used naive CD4+ T cells from PBMCs. As for subset: CD45RA+ positively selected. The sequence derives from a man in his late teens or twenties in good health. Some clones in this sample may be carry-over from other donors' samples. V usage is TRBV5-1 and J usage is TRBJ1-1; TRBD1 agrees at 8 bases. CDR3 coding DNA: TGCGCCAGCAGCACTGGACAGGGGAACACTGAAGCTTTCTTT. Its protein product is CASSTGQGNTEAFF.